This T cell receptor (beta chain) was sequenced in a study of blood T cells in healthy people across ages. In the case of this clonotype: Its specificity is not known.

Next came a second PCR, run for about 7 to 12 cycles, which used a sample-barcoded 5' primer along with a J-beta primer mix. TCRdb ran MiXCR on the 5' RACE reads and lists one entry per CDR3 protein. The top ten clones hold roughly 7.9% of a sample with 1.2 million to 1.5 million distinct CDR3 sequences, 42% of them seen once. The V end lost 2 bases, the J end lost 11 bases, and 15 bases lay between the germline ends. CDR3 length: 13 amino acids. The germline CDR1 and CDR2 sequences are MNHEY and SVGEGT. No fewer than 6.5 million PBMCs went into each sample. Findings of the study overall: Diversity of TCR beta correlated strongly with naive T cell percentage.

Sample: blood. This TCR was sampled from a woman aged 18-29 years in good health. J is TRBJ2-5 and V is TRBV6-2 or TRBV6-3, with D possibly matching TRBD1 (6 bases). Written as DNA, the CDR3 is TGTGCCAGCAGTTACCCCTACAGGGTTGAGCAGTACTTC. Its protein product is CASSYPYRVEQYF.